This TCR beta chain emerged from a study of CD8 T cells in ankylosing spondylitis. TCRdb ran MiXCR on the 5' RACE reads and lists one entry per CDR3 protein. Of 300,000 to 350,000 distinct CDR3 sequences in the sample, 9.5% to 13% were seen once. In its sample, this clonotype was seen many times. The clonotype comes from a female donor with ankylosing spondylitis or in good health (not recorded which). Sequencing was done on a sample of blood, either unsorted or a sorted T cell fraction (not recorded which).

For the CDR3, the DNA is TGTGCCAGCAGCATTCGGGGACAGGGGAGCTCCTATAATTCACCCCTCCACTTT. Translating gives CASSIRGQGSSYNSPLHF. The gene calls are TRBV7-8 and TRBJ1-6, with 10 bases that match TRBD1. This CDR3 contains 18 residues. J gave up 0 bases and V 5 bases, and 7 bases lay outside the gene matches. Germline V gene data show CDR1 as SGHVS and CDR2 as FQNEAQ.